The clone carrying this TCR beta chain was found a few times. The antigen remains undetermined. From germline, CDR1 is SEHNR and CDR2 FQNEAQ (reference sequence). The CDR3 is 15 residues long. Trimming at V came to 5 bases and at J to 8 bases, leaving 11 bases not matched to a gene. Unique molecular identifiers were used in preparing the TCRbeta library. TCRdb processed the PCR reads anew with MiXCR; each CDR3 protein has one entry. The table has a few hundred thousand distinct CDR3 sequences, about 24% seen once. These data originate in a study of T-cell reconstitution after alpha-beta-depleted transplantation in children. Findings of the study overall: Counts and diversity of T cells one year after transplant came mostly from newly produced T cells.

The V and J genes are TRBV7-9 and TRBJ1-4; 7 positions agree with TRBD1. The source material was PBMCs, mostly from graft donor cells, sampled 360 days after TCRalphabeta/CD19-depleted stem cell transplant. The origin of this receptor is a female patient aged 2-9 years who had a stem cell transplant for congenital amegakaryocytic thrombocytopenia, so the T cells may come from the graft donor. The CDR3 protein is CASSTRQGPVEKLFF. DNA for the CDR3: TGTGCCAGCAGCACCCGACAGGGCCCTGTGGAAAAACTGTTTTTT.